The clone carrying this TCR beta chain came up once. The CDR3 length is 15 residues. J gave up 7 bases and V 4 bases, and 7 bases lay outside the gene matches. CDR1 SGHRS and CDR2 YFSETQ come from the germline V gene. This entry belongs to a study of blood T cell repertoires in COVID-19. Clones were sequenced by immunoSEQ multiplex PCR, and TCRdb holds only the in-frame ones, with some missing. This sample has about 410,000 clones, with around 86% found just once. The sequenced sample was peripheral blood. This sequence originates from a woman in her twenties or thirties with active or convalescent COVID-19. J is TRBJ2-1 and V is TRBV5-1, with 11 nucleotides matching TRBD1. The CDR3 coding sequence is TGCGCCAGCAGCCCCGGACAGGGGGCTGGGAATGAGCAGTTCTTC. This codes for CASSPGQGAGNEQFF.